This is a list of T cell receptor beta chains from one sample in a study of shared clonotypes between healthy human individuals. Method: immunoSEQ multiplex PCR; TCRdb's copy keeps in-frame clones and lacks some. The sample has about 2.1 million clones, 90% to 95% seen once. Sequenced: naive CD8+ T cells from PBMCs. The receptors were sampled from a man younger than 30 in good health. Some clones in this sample may be carry-over from other donors' samples. Each CDR3 is given with its conserved first and last residue.

TRBJ2-7 | TRBV10-3 | CAISEVIGSYEQYF
TRBJ2-2 | TRBV4-3 | CASSQGTGRNTGELFF
TRBJ2-3 | TRBV11-2 | CASSPIGPLISTDTQYF
TRBJ2-7 | TRBV7-8 | CASSYTGTGSYEQYF
TRBJ1-2 | TRBV9 | CASSVIGQGYGGYTF
TRBJ2-7 | TRBV2 | CAIALEGAISYEQCF
TRBJ1-4 | TRBV18 | CASSLSAENEKLFF
TRBJ1-5 | TRBV27 | CASRPLGGSSISNQPQHF
TRBJ2-3 | TRBV27 | CASGYLGGIDTQYF
TRBJ2-3 | TRBV15 | CATSEDREEDTQYF
TRBJ2-1 | TRBV28 | CASSLGRLMGTEQFF
TRBJ2-7 | TRBV7-9 | CASSNRGDRTYSYEQYF
TRBJ2-1 | TRBV19 | CASNADRSYNEQFF
TRBJ2-3 | TRBV7-3 | CASSLQSTDTQYF
TRBJ1-1 | TRBV6-6 | CASSPGPTEAFF
TRBJ1-2 | TRBV2 | CASSETRFTETNYGYTF
TRBJ1-5 | TRBV28 | CASSPMSNQPQHF
TRBJ2-7 | TRBV27 | CASSLGHSYEQYF
TRBJ1-2 | TRBV27 | CASSAGGGGFYGYTF
TRBJ1-2 | TRBV28 | CASRSPDLLNYGYTF
TRBJ2-1 | TRBV7-6 | CASSLALAGDSYNEQFF
TRBJ2-3 | TRBV28 | CASSLLGLAGLTDTQYF
TRBJ2-7 | TRBV9 | CASSVGVSTYHIEQYF
TRBJ2-7 | TRBV4-3 | CASSQVALPNYEQYF
TRBJ1-1 | TRBV29-1 | CSVQISGVPMMNTEAFF
TRBJ1-2 | TRBV27 | CASSLGSTYGYTF
TRBJ2-3 | TRBV28 | CASSQTGGPDTQYF
TRBJ1-1 | TRBV29-1 | CSVEVRAYEAFF
TRBJ2-7 | TRBV21-1 | CASRGSYEQYF
TRBJ1-1 | TRBV15 | CATSWSGRQNTEAFF
TRBJ2-1 | TRBV6-5 | CASRSRGDSYNEQFF
TRBJ2-7 | TRBV4-2 | CASSQGDEYEQYF
TRBJ1-1 | TRBV6-5 | CASSPLRVPTEAFF
TRBJ1-5 | TRBV6-1 | CASRERTDSNQPQHF
TRBJ2-7 | TRBV10-1 | CASSVPGQEQYF